One sample yielded the 4 T cell receptor beta chains listed below, sequenced in a study of T cell repertoires in cytomegalovirus infection. TCRdb processed the reads anew with MiXCR; each CDR3 protein has one entry. The table lists some 390,000 distinct CDR3 sequences, around 18% of them singletons. The sequenced material came from PBMCs. The source of these receptors is a human donor in good health (CMV status not recorded). Some clones in this sample may be carry-over from other donors' samples.

This clonotype was detected only a few times. V is TRBV5-4 and J is TRBJ1-1; D remains ambiguous. The CDR3 spans 14 residues. The germline V gene encodes CDR1 SGHNT and CDR2 YYREEE (reference sequence). The V end lost 0 bases, the J end lost 1 base, and 7 bases lay between the germline ends. The CDR3 region is CASSLELQNTEAFF. CDR3 bases: TGTGCCAGCAGCTTGGAGCTGCAGAACACTGAAGCTTTCTTT.

There are many counts of this clonotype. The genes are TRBV7-9 and TRBJ1-2; tentatively, D is TRBD1 (5 bases). The CDR3 contains 12 residues. V was shortened by 5 bases and J by 8 bases, with 12 bases between the two germline ends. Germline-derived CDR1 and CDR2 are SEHNR and FQNEAQ (reference sequence). The CDR3, as DNA: TGTGCCAGCAGCCCAGACACAGGCGGCTACACCTTC. Protein: CASSPDTGGYTF.

The chain recombines TRBV4-3 with TRBJ2-7, with 8 bases that match TRBD2. V dropped 0 bases and J dropped 4; count of bases not matched to a gene: 8. This CDR3 region has 16 residues. Germline-derived CDR1 and CDR2 are LGHNA and YSLEER. CDR3 sequence: CASSQDRGSGTYEQYF. The DNA of the CDR3 is TGCGCCAGCAGCCAAGATCGGGGTAGCGGGACTTACGAGCAGTACTTC.

The rearrangement joins TRBV6-2 or TRBV6-3 to TRBJ1-1; possibly TRBD1 for D (5 bases). Germline assignment: CDR1 MNHEY and CDR2 SVGEGT. CDR3 size: 15 residues. Trimming took 6 bases from V and 0 from J, leaving 14 bases between them. The CDR3 DNA reads as TGTGCCAGCAGAACTACGGGACTTATGAACACTGAAGCTTTCTTT. Encoded protein: CASRTTGLMNTEAFF.